A selection of T cell receptor beta chains follows, all from one sample in a study of blood T cells in healthy people across ages. TCRdb passed the 5' RACE reads through MiXCR, listing each CDR3 protein once. Of 920,000 or so distinct CDR3 sequences listed, roughly 45% are singletons. The specimen was blood. Receptors originate from a woman in her sixties in good health. Each CDR3 is given with its conserved first and last residue. Fields, in order: J gene, D gene, V gene, clone size, CDR3 protein, CDR3 DNA. A D gene is named only where the DNA matches it firmly. Only some rows state a clone size, as once, few, many or a class for expanded clones.

>TRBJ1-2|NA|TRBV6-6|NA
CASSYESTGYTF
TGTGCCAGCAGTTACGAATCCACCGGCTACACCTTC
>TRBJ1-1|NA|TRBV5-1|NA
CASSLTATRGAFF
TGCGCCAGCAGCTTGACAGCAACCCGGGGAGCTTTCTTT
>TRBJ2-4|NA|TRBV11-2|NA
CASADQGLAVLREQYF
TGTGCCAGCGCAGACCAGGGGCTAGCGGTCCTTCGGGAGCAGTACTTC
>TRBJ1-1|NA|TRBV29-1|NA
CSVGQGQGEAFF
TGCAGCGTCGGGCAAGGGCAGGGTGAAGCTTTCTTT
>TRBJ1-1|NA|TRBV7-3|many
CASSLTGYTEAFF
TGTGCCAGCAGCCTCACCGGTTACACTGAAGCTTTCTTT
>TRBJ1-1|NA|TRBV12-3/TRBV12-4|NA
CASSFRRVGTEAFF
TGTGCCAGCAGTTTTCGGAGGGTTGGGACTGAAGCTTTCTTT
>TRBJ2-1|NA|TRBV5-5|NA
CASSLERDTFYNEQFF
TGTGCCAGCAGCTTGGAGCGGGACACGTTTTACAATGAGCAGTTCTTC
>TRBJ2-1|TRBD2|TRBV20-1|NA
CSARDFLSGRYNEQFF
TGCAGTGCTAGAGATTTCCTTAGCGGGAGGTACAATGAGCAGTTCTTC
>TRBJ2-7|TRBD1|TRBV15|NA
CATSRSRGSYEQYF
TGTGCCACCAGCAGAAGCAGGGGGTCCTACGAGCAGTACTTC
>TRBJ2-7|NA|TRBV5-1|few
CASSLAGTPSYEQYF
TGCGCCAGCAGCTTGGCCGGGACTCCTTCCTACGAGCAGTACTTC
>TRBJ1-2|NA|TRBV6-5|NA
CASSPIGPYYGYTF
TGTGCCAGCAGCCCTATCGGGCCCTACTATGGCTACACCTTC
>TRBJ1-4|NA|TRBV29-1|NA
CSVWSNATNEKLFF
TGCAGCGTTTGGTCTAATGCAACTAATGAAAAACTGTTTTTT
>TRBJ1-2|TRBD1|TRBV12-3/TRBV12-4|NA
CASSPGGIGANCDYTF
TGTGCCAGCAGCCCAGGGGGTATAGGAGCTAACTGTGACTACACCTTC
>TRBJ2-5|NA|TRBV2|once
CASSVRQQETQYF
TGTGCCAGCAGTGTCAGACAGCAAGAGACCCAGTACTTC
>TRBJ2-6|NA|TRBV15|NA
CATSRQGHSGANVLTF
TGTGCCACCAGCAGACAGGGTCATAGTGGGGCCAACGTCCTGACTTTC
>TRBJ1-6|TRBD1|TRBV6-6|few
CASRPRTGSASPLHF
TGTGCCAGCAGACCCCGGACAGGGTCAGCTTCACCCCTCCACTTT